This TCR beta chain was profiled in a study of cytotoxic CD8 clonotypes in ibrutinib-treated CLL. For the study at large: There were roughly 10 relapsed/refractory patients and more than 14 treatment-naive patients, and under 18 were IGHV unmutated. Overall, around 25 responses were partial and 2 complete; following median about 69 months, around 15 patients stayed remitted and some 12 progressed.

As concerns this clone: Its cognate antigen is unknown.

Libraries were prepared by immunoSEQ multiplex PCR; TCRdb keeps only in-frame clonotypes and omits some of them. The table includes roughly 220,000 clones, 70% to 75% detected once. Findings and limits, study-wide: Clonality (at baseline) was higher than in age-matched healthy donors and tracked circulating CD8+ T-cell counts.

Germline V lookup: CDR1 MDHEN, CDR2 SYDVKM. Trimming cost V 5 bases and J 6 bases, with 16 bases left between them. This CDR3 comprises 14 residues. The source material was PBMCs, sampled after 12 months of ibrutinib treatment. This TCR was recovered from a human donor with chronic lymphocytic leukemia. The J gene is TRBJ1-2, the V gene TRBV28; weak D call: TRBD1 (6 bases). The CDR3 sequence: CASSPLPGAHGYTF. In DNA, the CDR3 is TGTGCCAGCAGTCCTCTCCCAGGGGCGCATGGCTACACCTTC.